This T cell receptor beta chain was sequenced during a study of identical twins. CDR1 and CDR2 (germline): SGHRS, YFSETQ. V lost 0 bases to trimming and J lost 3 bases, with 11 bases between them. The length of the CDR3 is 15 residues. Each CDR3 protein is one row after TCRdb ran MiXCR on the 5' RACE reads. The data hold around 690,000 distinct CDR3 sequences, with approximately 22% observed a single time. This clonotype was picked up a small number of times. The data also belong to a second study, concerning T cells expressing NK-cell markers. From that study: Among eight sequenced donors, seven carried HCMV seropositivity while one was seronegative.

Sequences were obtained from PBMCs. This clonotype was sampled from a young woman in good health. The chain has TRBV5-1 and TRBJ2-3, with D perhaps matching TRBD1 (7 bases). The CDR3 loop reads CASSLGGTETDTQYF. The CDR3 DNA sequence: TGCGCCAGCAGCTTGGGCGGGACAGAAACAGATACGCAGTATTTT.